This TCR beta chain stems from a study of T cells after posttransplantation cyclophosphamide. Whole-study findings and limits: After PTCy, TRB diversity resembled that of CNI/methotrexate controls. Later post-transplant blood repertoires were often dominated by donor CD8+ memory clones. Blood and skin or GI T cell repertoires showed limited TRB overlap.

Using immunoSEQ multiplex PCR, the repertoire was profiled, and TCRdb retains in-frame clones only, with some absent. The sample yields fewer than 8,000 clones, 80% to 95% seen once. Worth noting for this clone: Its specificity is not known.

V was shortened by 1 base and J by 8 bases, with 23 bases between the two germline ends. The CDR3 contains 17 residues. From germline, CDR1 is SGHTA and CDR2 FQGNSA. Source material: CD4+ T cells sorted from blood. The chain combines TRBV7-2 with TRBJ1-2, with a possible D match to TRBD1 (6 bases). The clonotype was recovered from a woman aged 45-65 years in good health and a related stem cell transplant donor. This chain's CDR3 is CASSLGIGGGGGWGYTF. The CDR3 DNA reads as TGTGCCAGCAGCTTAGGGATTGGGGGCGGCGGGGGATGGGGCTACACCTTC.